Here is one TCR beta chain with its context. The V and J ends lost 2 bases and 0 bases respectively, with 14 bases between them. CDR3 length: 16 amino acids. Germline CDR1 SNHLY, CDR2 FYNNEI. This sample stems from a study of blood T cell repertoires in COVID-19. Sequenced by immunoSEQ multiplex PCR; TCRdb stores in-frame clones only, minus some. The table includes a few hundred thousand clones, roughly 90% detected once. What was sequenced was PBMCs or T cells enriched from blood (not recorded which). The clonotype comes from a woman aged 50 to 60 who had been exposed to COVID-19. The chain recombines TRBV2 with TRBJ2-7; D possibly corresponds to TRBD1 (6 bases). CDR3 in DNA: TGTGCCAGCAGTGAAATCGTTACAGGGTCCTCCTACGAGCAGTACTTC. The encoded protein is CASSEIVTGSSYEQYF.